The clone carrying this T cell receptor beta chain was observed many times. Its antigen remains unidentified. Time point indicated: patch test 2, 6 weeks after DPC sensitization. As to treatment: therapeutic diphenylcyclopropenone sensitization with weekly scalp DPC. These data belong to a study of human T cells and chemical hapten exposure. Looking at the study overall: Reading of the patch tests, which applied 0.01% DPC to the upper back, occurred at 6 days. Study-wide points: DPC sensitization left the count of TCRs above 1 in 1000 unchanged. Expanded TCRs formed significantly more large CDR3 similarity clusters than controls. PT1 expanded TCR counts and patch test score were linked, and their correlation was positive.

Via MiXCR, TCRdb re-called the RACE reads, giving one row per CDR3 protein. Seen here are 27,000 or so distinct CDR3 sequences, approximately 9% observed once, and the top ten hold about 6.6%. This specimen consisted of whole blood, obtained in connection with sensitization to the hapten diphenylcyclopropenone (DPC). The receptor's source is a man aged 25-45 years with alopecia areata. Some clones in this sample may be carry-over from other donors' samples.

Here the CDR3 DNA reads TGCAGCGTTGATCGGGGGAGGTACAATGAGCAGTTCTTC. Translation gives CSVDRGRYNEQFF. The chain uses TRBV29-1 and TRBJ2-1, with TRBD2 as a possible D gene (6 bases). The CDR3 sequence is 13 residues long. Per germline, CDR1 SQVTM and CDR2 ANQGSEA. Trimming stripped 3 bases from V and 4 bases from J, with 10 bases between.